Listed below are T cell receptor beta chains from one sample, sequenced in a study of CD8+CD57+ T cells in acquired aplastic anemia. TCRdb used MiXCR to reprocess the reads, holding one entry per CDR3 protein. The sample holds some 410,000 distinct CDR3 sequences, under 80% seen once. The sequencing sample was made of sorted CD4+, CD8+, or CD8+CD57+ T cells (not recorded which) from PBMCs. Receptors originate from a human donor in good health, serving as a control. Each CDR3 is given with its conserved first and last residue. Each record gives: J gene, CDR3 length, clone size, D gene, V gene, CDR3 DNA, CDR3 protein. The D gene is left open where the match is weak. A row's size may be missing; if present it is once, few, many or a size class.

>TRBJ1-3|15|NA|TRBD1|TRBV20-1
TGCAGTGCTGACAGGGAAAGGAATTATGGAAACACCATATATTTT
CSADRERNYGNTIYF
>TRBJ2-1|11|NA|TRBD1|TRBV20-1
TGCAGTGCTAGAGACGGAGGACAGGGGTTCTTC
CSARDGGQGFF
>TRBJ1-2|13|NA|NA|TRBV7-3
TGTGCCAGCAGGAAAGGGATGTGGGATCACTACACCTTC
CASRKGMWDHYTF
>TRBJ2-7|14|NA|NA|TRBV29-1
TGCAGCGTTCACCCCGTGCAGGGAGGCTCCGAGCAGTACTTC
CSVHPVQGGSEQYF
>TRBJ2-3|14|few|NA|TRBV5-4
TGTGCTCCCTCGTGGGAGGGGGGCACAGATACGCAGTATTTT
CAPSWEGGTDTQYF
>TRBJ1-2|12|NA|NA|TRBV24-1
TGTGCCACCCAAGGACCGGAAAATGGCTACACCTTC
CATQGPENGYTF
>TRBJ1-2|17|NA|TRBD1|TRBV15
TGTGCCACCAGCAGACCCTCCGGGACAGGGGCTCGTTATGGCTACACCTTC
CATSRPSGTGARYGYTF
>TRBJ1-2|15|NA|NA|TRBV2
TGTGCCAGCAGAAATATCCTGGGACCCTACTATGGCTACACCTTC
CASRNILGPYYGYTF
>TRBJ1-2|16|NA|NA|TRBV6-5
TGTGCCAGCAGGCAAGGAGGTGTCAGGCCAACTTATGGCTACACCTTC
CASRQGGVRPTYGYTF
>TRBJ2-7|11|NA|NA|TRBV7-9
TGTGCCAGCAGTTGCGGGTACGAGCAGAACTTC
CASSCGYEQNF
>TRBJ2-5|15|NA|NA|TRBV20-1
TGCAGTGCTATTTCCGCGGGGACAGCTACGAAGACCCAGTGCTTC
CSAISAGTATKTQCF
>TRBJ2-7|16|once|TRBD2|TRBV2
TGTGCCAGCAGTGCGGGACTAGCGGGGGGGTCCTACGAGCAGTACTTC
CASSAGLAGGSYEQYF
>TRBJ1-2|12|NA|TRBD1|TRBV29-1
TGCAGCGTTGGGGGACAGGGGGCGGGCTACACCTTC
CSVGGQGAGYTF
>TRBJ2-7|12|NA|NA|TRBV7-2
TGTGCCAGCAGCGACTTGTGGGCCGAGCCGTGCTTC
CASSDLWAEPCF
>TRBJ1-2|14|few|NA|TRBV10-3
TGTGCCATCAGTGAGGGGGGGAGTGGCTATGGCTACACCTTC
CAISEGGSGYGYTF
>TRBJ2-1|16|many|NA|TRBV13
TGTGCCAGCAGCTCCACCCTCACAGGGAACTACAATGAGCAGTTCTTC
CASSSTLTGNYNEQFF
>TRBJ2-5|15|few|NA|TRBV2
TGTGCCAGCAGCGGGGGACAGAAATCCGGGGAGACCCAGTACTTC
CASSGGQKSGETQYF
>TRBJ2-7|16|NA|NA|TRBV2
TGCGCCAGCAGCTTGGGCGCCGGGCCCTTTCTCGACGAGCAGTACTTC
CASSLGAGPFLDEQYF
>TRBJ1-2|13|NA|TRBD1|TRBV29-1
TGCAGCGTTCCTCCGACAGGGACCGATGGCTACACCTTC
CSVPPTGTDGYTF
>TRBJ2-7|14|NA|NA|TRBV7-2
TGTGCCAGCAGCCCGGCGGCAGAAGCTAACTATGGCTACTTC
CASSPAAEANYGYF
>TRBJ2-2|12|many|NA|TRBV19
TGTGCCAGTAGTAGTCCACCCGGGGAGCTGTTTTTT
CASSSPPGELFF
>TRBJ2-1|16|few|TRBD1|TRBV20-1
TGCAGTGCTAGAGATTTAAGGACAGGGAAAAACAATGAGCAGTTCTTC
CSARDLRTGKNNEQFF
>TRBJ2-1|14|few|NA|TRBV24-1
TGTGCCACCAGTGAGGGGCAGGGAATGAATGAGCAGTTCTTC
CATSEGQGMNEQFF
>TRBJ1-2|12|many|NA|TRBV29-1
TGCAGCGCGGGGGGACTTAACTATGGCTACACCTTC
CSAGGLNYGYTF
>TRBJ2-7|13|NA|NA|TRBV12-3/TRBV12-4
TGTGCCAGCAGTATGGGGTCGGTCTACGAGCAGTACTTC
CASSMGSVYEQYF
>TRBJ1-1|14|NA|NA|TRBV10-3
TGTGCCATCAGTGATCCGAGGGGGAACACTGAAGCTTTCTTT
CAISDPRGNTEAFF
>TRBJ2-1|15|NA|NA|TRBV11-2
TGTGCCAGCCGCTTCGGGATGACAGCGTACAATGAGCAGTTCTTC
CASRFGMTAYNEQFF
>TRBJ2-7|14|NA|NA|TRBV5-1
TGCGCCAGCAGCGTAGGGGCATTCGACCACGAGCAGTACTTC
CASSVGAFDHEQYF
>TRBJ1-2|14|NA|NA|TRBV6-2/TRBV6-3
TGTGCCAGCACTGCGACCCCGGATAACTATGGCTACACCTTC
CASTATPDNYGYTF
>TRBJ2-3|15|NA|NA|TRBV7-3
TGTGCCAGCAGGTTACCAGAGGCGGCAATCAATACCCAGTATTTT
CASRLPEAAINTQYF
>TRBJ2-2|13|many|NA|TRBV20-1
TGCAGTGCTAGGGAACAGGCGAGCGGGGAGCTGTTTTTT
CSAREQASGELFF
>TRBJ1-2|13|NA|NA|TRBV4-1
TGTGCCAGCAGCCAAGAAGGCTTCTATGGCTACACCTTC
CASSQEGFYGYTF
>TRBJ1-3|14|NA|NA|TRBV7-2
TGTGCCAGCAGCCCTTATGTCGGCCCTAACTCCATATATTTT
CASSPYVGPNSIYF
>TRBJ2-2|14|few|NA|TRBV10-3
TGTGCCATTAAAGCGGGACAGAACACCGGGGAGCTGTTTTTT
CAIKAGQNTGELFF
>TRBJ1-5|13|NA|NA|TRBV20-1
TGCAGTGCTAGAGATCTGGGGGGGCAGCCCCAGCATTTT
CSARDLGGQPQHF
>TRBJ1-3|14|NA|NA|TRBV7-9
TGTGCCAGCAGCCCCAGGGGCAGGTTGACGTCAATATATTTT
CASSPRGRLTSIYF
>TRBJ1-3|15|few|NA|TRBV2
TGTGCCAGCAGTGAAGGTCTGGACTCTGGAAACACCATATATTTT
CASSEGLDSGNTIYF
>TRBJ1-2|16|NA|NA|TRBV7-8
TGTGCCAGCAGCTTAGGGGCAGACAGGTTAACCTATGGCTACACCTTC
CASSLGADRLTYGYTF
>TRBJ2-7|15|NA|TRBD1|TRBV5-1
TGCGCCAGCAGCCCTGCGGGACAGGGAGGTAGCGAGCAGTACTTC
CASSPAGQGGSEQYF
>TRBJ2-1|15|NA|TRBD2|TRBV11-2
TGTGCCAGTACCACTTTAGCGGGGGTTTACAATGAGCAGTTCTTC
CASTTLAGVYNEQFF
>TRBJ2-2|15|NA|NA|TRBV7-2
TGTGCCAGCAGCCGCGGCCACACAAACACCGAGGAGCTGTTTTTT
CASSRGHTNTEELFF
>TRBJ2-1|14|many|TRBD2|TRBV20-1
TGCAGTGCTCCCTATCCGGGGGGGGGCCCTGAGCAGTTCTTC
CSAPYPGGGPEQFF
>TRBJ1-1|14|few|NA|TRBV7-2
TGTGCCAGCAGTGACTTGAATGGAGGCACTGAAGCTTTCTTT
CASSDLNGGTEAFF
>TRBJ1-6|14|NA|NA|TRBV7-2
TGTGCCAGCAGCGAATCAGGGCCTTCTTACGACCAGTACTTT
CASSESGPSYDQYF
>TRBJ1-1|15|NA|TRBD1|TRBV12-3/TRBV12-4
TGTGCCAGCAGCGCCAGTACAGGGGAGGACATTGAAGCTTTCTTT
CASSASTGEDIEAFF
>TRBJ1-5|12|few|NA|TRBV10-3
TGTGCCATCGGCCGGGCATCTCAGCCCCAGCATTTT
CAIGRASQPQHF
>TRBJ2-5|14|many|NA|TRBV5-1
TGCGCCAGCAGCTTGGGGCAGGGGGGAGAGACCCAGTACTTC
CASSLGQGGETQYF
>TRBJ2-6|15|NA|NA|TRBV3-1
TGTGCCAGCAGCCAAAAAGGATCTGGGGCCAACGTCCTGACTTTC
CASSQKGSGANVLTF
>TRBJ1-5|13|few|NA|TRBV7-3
TGTGCCAGCAGTCCGGGGATTCCCCAGCCCCAGCATTTT
CASSPGIPQPQHF
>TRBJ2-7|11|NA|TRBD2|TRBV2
TGTGGGGGGGGGAGCTACTACGAGCAGTACTTC
CGGGSYYEQYF
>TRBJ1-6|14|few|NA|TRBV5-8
TGTGCCAGCAGCCCGCAGGGAGAACGGTCACCCCTCCACTTT
CASSPQGERSPLHF
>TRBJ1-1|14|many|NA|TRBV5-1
TGTGCCAGCAGCTTAACCGGGCTGAACACTGAAGCTTTCTTT
CASSLTGLNTEAFF
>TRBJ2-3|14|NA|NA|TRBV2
TGTGCCAGCAGTCCCTATCGAGAGACCCATACCTTCTGTTTT
CASSPYRETHTFCF
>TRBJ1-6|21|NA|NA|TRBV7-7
TGTGCCAGCAGCCTAGCAGCGTATTTACGGGGGGCAGGCCCCTATAATTCACCCCTCCACTTT
CASSLAAYLRGAGPYNSPLHF
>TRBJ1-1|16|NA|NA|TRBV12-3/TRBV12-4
TGTGCCAGCAGCAGCAACCCCGACATTACGAACACTGAAGCTTTCTTT
CASSSNPDITNTEAFF
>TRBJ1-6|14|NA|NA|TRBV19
TGTGCCAGTAGTATCCAGGTCTTTAATTCACCCCTCCACTTT
CASSIQVFNSPLHF
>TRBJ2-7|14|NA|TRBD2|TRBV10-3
TGTGCCATGGGTGAGGCGAGCCGGGGGGGCGAGCAGTACTTC
CAMGEASRGGEQYF
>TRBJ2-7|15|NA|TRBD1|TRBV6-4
TGTGCCAGCAGGGGACAGGGTCTAGCGTCCTACGAGCAGTACTTC
CASRGQGLASYEQYF
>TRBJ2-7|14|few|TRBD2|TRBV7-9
TGTGCCAGCAGGCACTCGACTAGCGTGGACGAGCAGTACTTC
CASRHSTSVDEQYF
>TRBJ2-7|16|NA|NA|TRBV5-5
TGTGCCAGCAGCAAGGAGGCTCGGGCGAGCTCCTACGAGCAGTACTTC
CASSKEARASSYEQYF